This entry describes one T cell receptor (beta chain). Its antigen remains unidentified. Patients who underwent sequencing had shown CD8+CD57+ cell expansion by flow cytometry. Severe acquired aplastic anemia was diagnosed in all patients. These data are taken from a study of CD8+CD57+ T cells in acquired aplastic anemia. Background on the study: Sorted CD4+ plus CD8+ cells gave DNA averaging around 3.2 ug. Findings and limits, study-wide: About 29 sequences, all CD8+ CDR3, were shared between patients and controls.

Profiles of TCR beta VDJ and CDR3 were generated from a genomic DNA template. TCRdb recomputed calls from the reads with MiXCR, one row per CDR3 protein. The sample carries about 190,000 distinct CDR3 sequences, around 45% recorded once. CDR1 is SGHNT and CDR2 is YENEEA in the germline V gene. There are 12 residues in the CDR3. Between the trimmed V and J ends, which lost 5 bases and 9 bases, there was a span of 10 bases. The sequence came from a human donor with aplastic anemia. The J gene is TRBJ2-2, the V gene TRBV11-3; D is ambiguous. The sample was sorted CD4+, CD8+, or CD8+CD57+ T cells (not recorded which) from PBMCs. CDR3 protein: CASSPAARELFF. The CDR3 nucleotides are TGTGCCAGCAGCCCCGCCGCCCGGGAGCTGTTTTTT.